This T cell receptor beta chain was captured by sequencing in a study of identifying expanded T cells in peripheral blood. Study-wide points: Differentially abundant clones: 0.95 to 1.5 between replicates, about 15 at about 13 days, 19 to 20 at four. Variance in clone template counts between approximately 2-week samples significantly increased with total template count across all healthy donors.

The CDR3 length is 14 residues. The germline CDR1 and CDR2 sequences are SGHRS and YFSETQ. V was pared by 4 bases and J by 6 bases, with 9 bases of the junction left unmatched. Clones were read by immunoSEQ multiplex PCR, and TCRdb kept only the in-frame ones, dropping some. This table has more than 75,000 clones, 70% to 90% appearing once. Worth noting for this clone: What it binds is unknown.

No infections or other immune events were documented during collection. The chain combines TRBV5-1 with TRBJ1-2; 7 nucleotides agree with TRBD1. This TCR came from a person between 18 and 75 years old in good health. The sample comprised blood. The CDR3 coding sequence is TGCGCCAGCAGCGTAGCACAGGGGTGGGATGGCTACACCTTC. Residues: CASSVAQGWDGYTF.